The 19 T cell receptor beta chains in this list originate from one sample, sequenced in a study of post-analysis software for immune sequencing data. TCR beta cDNA libraries had unique molecular identifiers. Each CDR3 protein is one row after TCRdb ran MiXCR on the PCR reads. The table shows roughly 400,000 distinct CDR3 sequences, with approximately 37% occurring only once. Their specific antigens are unknown. Points from the study as a whole: TRBV5-6, TRBV5-1 and TRBV20-1 belonged to a set of roughly five TRBV segments that were more frequent in patients than controls.

Sequenced: blood. All receptors come from a girl aged 2-10 years with multiple sclerosis.

As for this clonotype: The junction and the germline gene differ at one end; a read error may be behind it. This sequence joins TRBV29-1 and TRBJ2-3; D uncertain. Germline V gives CDR1 SQVTM, CDR2 ANQGSEA. There are 15 residues in the CDR3. In DNA form, the CDR3 reads TGCAGCGTTCCTGCGGAAGAGCAGCGCACAGATATGCAGTATTTT. Translating gives CSVPAEEQRTDMQYF.

The J gene is TRBJ2-3, the V gene TRBV7-3; D tentatively reads TRBD1 or TRBD2 (5 bases each). V dropped 4 bases and J dropped 1 base, with 18 bases sitting between them. The length of the CDR3 is 17 residues. CDR1 is SGHTA, CDR2 FQGTGA, per germline. The CDR3 spells CASSSALGAPGTDTQYF. Written as DNA, the CDR3 is TGTGCCAGCAGCTCCGCCCTCGGGGCCCCAGGCACAGATACGCAGTATTTT.

V gene TRBV15 combines with J gene TRBJ2-3; no firm D call. Trimming cost V 6 bases and J 10 bases, with 8 bases left between them. The CDR3 covers 10 residues. CDR1 is LNHNV, CDR2 YYDKDF, per germline (reference sequence). In nucleotides, the CDR3 is TGTGCCACCAGTAAAAATCCGCAGTATTTT. Translated: CATSKNPQYF.

This clonotype was counted a few times. The chain links TRBV9 to TRBJ2-2; no clear D gene. V was shortened by 3 bases and J by 4 bases, with 10 bases between the two germline ends. Germline V gene lookup returns CDR1 SGDLS and CDR2 YYNGEE. The CDR3 length is 14 residues. This CDR3 reads CASSGTTGTGELFF. Here the CDR3 DNA reads TGTGCCAGCAGCGGCACGACTGGCACCGGGGAGCTGTTTTTT.

This clonotype was seen only a few times. V is TRBV5-5 and J is TRBJ1-2; tentative D call: TRBD1 (6 bases). Germline V gene data show CDR1 as SGHKS and CDR2 as YYEKEE (reference sequence). V was pared by 0 bases and J by 6 bases, with 12 bases between. The CDR3 sequence is 14 residues long. The CDR3 spells CASSLAAGEDGYTF. The CDR3 bases are TGTGCCAGCAGCTTGGCGGCAGGGGAAGATGGCTACACCTTC. Full variable domain (missing parts from reference TRBV5-5 and TRBJ1-2): DAGVTQSPTHLIKTRGQQVTLRCSPISGHKSVSWYQQVLGQGPQFIFQYYEKEERGRGNFPDRFSARQFPNYSSELNVNALLLGDSALYLCASSLAAGEDGYTFGSGTRLTVV.

This sequence joins TRBV5-1 and TRBJ2-4; no clear D gene. The CDR3 contains 11 residues. V lost 3 bases, J lost 13 bases, and 11 bases lay in between. Looked up from germline, CDR1 is SGHRS and CDR2 is YFSETQ. CDR3 protein: CASSSGHQQYF. CDR3 nucleotide sequence: TGCGCCAGCAGCTCCGGCCACCAGCAGTACTTC.

The chain employs TRBV10-3 and TRBJ1-2; tentative D call: TRBD1 (5 bases). CDR1 is ENHRY and CDR2 is SYGVKD in the germline V gene. The CDR3 loop spans 13 amino acids. V lost 7 bases and J lost 5, with 14 bases in between. CDR3 DNA: TGTGCCATCACCTTGGACAAAGCTTATGGCTACACCTTC. This translates into CAITLDKAYGYTF.

This clonotype was found a few times. This chain connects TRBV9 to TRBJ2-3; 10 nucleotides agree with TRBD1. The germline CDR1 and CDR2 sequences are SGDLS and YYNGEE. The CDR3 sequence is 15 residues long. J lost 0 bases, V lost 5 bases, and 3 bases had no gene match. CDR3 DNA: TGTGCCAGCAGGGGACAGGGGTTAAGCACAGATACGCAGTATTTT. Residues: CASRGQGLSTDTQYF.

V gene TRBV7-9 combines with J gene TRBJ2-7; 7 nucleotides align to TRBD1. The CDR3 extends over 17 amino acids. V shed 4 bases and J 1 base; nucleotides not matched to a gene: 13. CDR1 and CDR2 (germline): SEHNR, FQNEAQ (reference sequence). CDR3 in amino acids: CASSSLFYRGKSYEQYF. CDR3 in DNA: TGTGCCAGCAGCTCTCTTTTCTACAGGGGAAAATCCTACGAGCAGTACTTC.

The genes are TRBV5-1 and TRBJ2-1, with a possible D match to TRBD1 (6 bases). V shed 5 bases and J shed 9 bases, with 18 bases lying between them. CDR1 and CDR2 (germline): SGHRS, YFSETQ. This CDR3 has 14 residues. The CDR3 spells CASSPLDSLGEQFF. CDR3 nucleotide sequence: TGCGCCAGCAGTCCGCTGGACAGTTTAGGTGAGCAGTTCTTC. Combining the CDR3 with reference TRBV5-1 and TRBJ2-1 gives the whole variable domain KAGVTQTPRYLIKTRGQQVTLSCSPISGHRSVSWYQQTPGQGLQFLFEYFSETQRNKGNFPGRFSGRQFSNSRSEMNVSTLELGDSALYLCASSPLDSLGEQFFGPGTRLTVL.

The rearrangement uses TRBV3-1 and TRBJ2-5; 8 bases match TRBD1. CDR3 size: 13 residues. Germline lookup yields CDR1 LGHDT and CDR2 YNNKEL (reference sequence). The trim removed 4 bases at V and 4 bases at J, leaving 2 bases unmatched. The CDR3 region is CASSRTGPETQYF. The CDR3 nucleotides are TGTGCCAGCAGCCGGACAGGGCCAGAGACCCAGTACTTC.

The rearrangement joins TRBV7-6 to TRBJ1-6; D ambiguous. V gave up 5 bases and J gave up 0 bases, with 14 bases separating them. The length of the CDR3 is 17 residues. Germline V CDR1 and CDR2: SGHVS, FNYEAQ. The CDR3 DNA reads TGTGCCAGCAGCCCGCGGTCGAGGAGCTCCTATAATTCACCCCTCCACTTT. It specifies CASSPRSRSSYNSPLHF. Full variable domain (missing parts from reference TRBV7-6 and TRBJ1-6): GAGVSQSPRYKVTKRGQDVALRCDPISGHVSLYWYRQALGQGPEFLTYFNYEAQQDKSGLPNDRFSAERPEGSISTLTIQRTEQRDSAMYRCASSPRSRSSYNSPLHFGNGTRLTVT.

J is TRBJ2-5 and V is TRBV28; no reliable D call. From germline, CDR1 is MDHEN and CDR2 SYDVKM. This CDR3 region has 12 residues. V lost 5 bases and J lost 1, with 5 bases in between. In DNA, the CDR3 is TGTGCCAGCAGTAATTTCCAAGAGACCCAGTACTTC. Residues: CASSNFQETQYF.

In this sample, this clonotype turned up a few times. A much larger clone differs from this one at a single base, so this may be a read error. The V call is TRBV3-1, the J call TRBJ2-7; TRBD2 might be the D (6 bases). Trimming left V 8 bases short and J 4 bases short, with 18 bases between. This CDR3 has 14 residues. Per the germline V gene, CDR1 is LGHDT and CDR2 is YNNKEL (reference sequence). Written as DNA, the CDR3 is TGTGCCAGCGCCCTGGGACTGGACCATTACGAGCAGTACTTC. Translated: CASALGLDHYEQYF.

This clonotype was detected a few times. The chain has TRBV27 and TRBJ2-7; D is unresolved. Trimming stripped 5 bases from V and 3 bases from J, with 14 bases between. This CDR3 region has 14 residues. Germline loops: CDR1 MNHEY, CDR2 SMNVEV (reference sequence). The CDR3 DNA reads TGTGCCAGCAGTCCCGCAGGCGCAGGCTACGAGCAGTACTTC. Protein sequence: CASSPAGAGYEQYF.

The rearrangement uses TRBV12-3 or TRBV12-4 and TRBJ1-5; 7 positions agree with TRBD1. The trim removed 0 bases at V and 5 bases at J, leaving 4 bases unmatched. The CDR3 runs to 15 residues. The DNA of the CDR3 is TGTGCCAGCAGTTTAGCGCGAACAGGGGATCAGCCCCAGCATTTT. It translates to CASSLARTGDQPQHF.

The CDR3 loop is CASSRDPGSYNSPLHF. For the CDR3, the DNA is TGTGCCAGCAGTCGGGACCCGGGATCCTATAATTCACCCCTCCACTTT. This sequence joins TRBV6-2 or TRBV6-3 and TRBJ1-6, with D perhaps matching TRBD1 (5 bases). The CDR3 has 16 residues. Trimming shortened V by 5 bases and J by 1 base, and 12 bases separated the two germline ends. CDR1 and CDR2 (germline): MNHEY, SVGEGT.

The J gene is TRBJ1-2, the V gene TRBV5-1, with 7 bases aligning to TRBD1. The CDR3 is 14 residues long. Germline V gene data show CDR1 as SGHRS and CDR2 as YFSETQ. Trimming cost V 3 bases and J 7 bases; bases outside gene matches: 9. CDR3 DNA: TGCGCCAGCAGCTCCCGGGACAGCGTAGGTGGCTACACCTTC. Protein sequence: CASSSRDSVGGYTF.

CDR3 region: CASSYSNTADTQYF. The CDR3 DNA reads as TGTGCCAGCAGTTACTCTAATACAGCAGATACGCAGTATTTT. V and J are TRBV6-5 and TRBJ2-3; D is undetermined. The ends were cut back, 0 bases at V and 4 bases at J, with 8 bases in the middle. Germline loops: CDR1 MNHEY, CDR2 SVGAGI. The CDR3 is 14 amino acids.